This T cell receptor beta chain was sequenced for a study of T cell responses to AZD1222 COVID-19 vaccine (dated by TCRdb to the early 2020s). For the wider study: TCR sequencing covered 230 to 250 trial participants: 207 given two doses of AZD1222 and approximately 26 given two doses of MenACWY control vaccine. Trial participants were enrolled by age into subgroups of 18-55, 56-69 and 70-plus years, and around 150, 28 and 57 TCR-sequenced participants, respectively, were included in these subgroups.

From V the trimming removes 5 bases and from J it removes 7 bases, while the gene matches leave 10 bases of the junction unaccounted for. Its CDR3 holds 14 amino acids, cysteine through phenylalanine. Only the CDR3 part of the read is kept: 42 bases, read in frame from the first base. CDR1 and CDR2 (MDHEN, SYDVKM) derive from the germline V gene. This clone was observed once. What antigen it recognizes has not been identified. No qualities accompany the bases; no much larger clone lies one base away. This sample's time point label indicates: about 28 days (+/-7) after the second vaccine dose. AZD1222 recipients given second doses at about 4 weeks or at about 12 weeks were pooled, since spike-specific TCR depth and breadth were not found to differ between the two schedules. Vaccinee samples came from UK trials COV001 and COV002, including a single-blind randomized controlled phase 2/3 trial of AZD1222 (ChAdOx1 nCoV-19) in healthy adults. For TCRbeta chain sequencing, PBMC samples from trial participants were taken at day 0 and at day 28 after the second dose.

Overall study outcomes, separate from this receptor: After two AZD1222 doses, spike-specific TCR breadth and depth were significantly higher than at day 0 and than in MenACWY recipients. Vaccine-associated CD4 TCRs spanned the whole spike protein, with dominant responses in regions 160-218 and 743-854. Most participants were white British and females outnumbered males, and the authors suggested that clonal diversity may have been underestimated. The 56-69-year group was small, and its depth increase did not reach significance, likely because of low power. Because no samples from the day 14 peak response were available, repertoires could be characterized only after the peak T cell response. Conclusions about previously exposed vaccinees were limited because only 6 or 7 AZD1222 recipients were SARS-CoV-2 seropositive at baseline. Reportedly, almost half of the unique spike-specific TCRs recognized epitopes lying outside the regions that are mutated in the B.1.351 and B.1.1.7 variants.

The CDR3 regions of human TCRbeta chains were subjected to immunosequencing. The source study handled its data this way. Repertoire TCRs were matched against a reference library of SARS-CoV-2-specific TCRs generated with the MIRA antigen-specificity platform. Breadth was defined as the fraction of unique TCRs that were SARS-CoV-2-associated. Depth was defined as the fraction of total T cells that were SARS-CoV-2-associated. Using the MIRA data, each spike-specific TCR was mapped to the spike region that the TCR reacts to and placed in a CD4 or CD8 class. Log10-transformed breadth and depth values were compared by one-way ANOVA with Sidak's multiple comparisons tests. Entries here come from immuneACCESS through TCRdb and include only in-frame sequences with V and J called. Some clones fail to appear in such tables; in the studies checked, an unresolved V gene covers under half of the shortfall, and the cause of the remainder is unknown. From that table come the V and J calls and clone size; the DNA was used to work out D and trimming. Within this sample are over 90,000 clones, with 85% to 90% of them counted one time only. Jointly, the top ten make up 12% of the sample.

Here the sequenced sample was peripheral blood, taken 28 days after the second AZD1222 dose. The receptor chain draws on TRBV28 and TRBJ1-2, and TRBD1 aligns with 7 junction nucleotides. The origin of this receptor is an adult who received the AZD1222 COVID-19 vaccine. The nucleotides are TGTGCCAGCAGTCCAGGGGGAGGGGGCGCTGGCTACACCTTC. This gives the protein CASSPGGGGAGYTF.